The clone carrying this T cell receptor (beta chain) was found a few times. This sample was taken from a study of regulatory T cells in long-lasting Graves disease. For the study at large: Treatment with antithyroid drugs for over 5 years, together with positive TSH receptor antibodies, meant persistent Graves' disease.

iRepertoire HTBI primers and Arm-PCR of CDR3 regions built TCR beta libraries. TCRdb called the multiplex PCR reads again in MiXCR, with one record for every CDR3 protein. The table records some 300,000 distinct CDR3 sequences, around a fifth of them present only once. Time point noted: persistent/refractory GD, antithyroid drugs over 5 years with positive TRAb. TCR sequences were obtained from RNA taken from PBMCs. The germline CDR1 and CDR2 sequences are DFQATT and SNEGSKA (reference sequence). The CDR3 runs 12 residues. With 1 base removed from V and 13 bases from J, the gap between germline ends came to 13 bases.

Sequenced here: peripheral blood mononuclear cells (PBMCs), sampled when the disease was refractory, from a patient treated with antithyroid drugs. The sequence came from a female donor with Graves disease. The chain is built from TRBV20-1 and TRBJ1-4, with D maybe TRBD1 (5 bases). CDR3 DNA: TGCAGTGCTAGAGCCCCAGGGTATGGACTGTTTTTT. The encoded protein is CSARAPGYGLFF.